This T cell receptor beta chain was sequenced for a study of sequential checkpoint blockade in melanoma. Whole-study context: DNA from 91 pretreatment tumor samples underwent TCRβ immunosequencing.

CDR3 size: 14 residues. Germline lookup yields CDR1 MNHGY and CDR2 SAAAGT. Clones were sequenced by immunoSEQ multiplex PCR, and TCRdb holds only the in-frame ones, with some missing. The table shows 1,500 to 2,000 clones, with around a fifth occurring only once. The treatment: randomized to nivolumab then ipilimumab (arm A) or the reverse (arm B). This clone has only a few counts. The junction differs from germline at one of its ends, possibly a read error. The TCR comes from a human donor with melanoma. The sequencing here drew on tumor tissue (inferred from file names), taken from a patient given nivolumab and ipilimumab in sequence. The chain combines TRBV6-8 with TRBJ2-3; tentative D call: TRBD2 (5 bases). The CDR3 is CAISGLSSTDTQYF. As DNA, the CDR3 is TGTGCCATCAGTGGACTCAGTAGCACAGATACGCAGTATTTT.